This is a list of T cell receptor beta chains from one sample in a study of blood T cell repertoires in COVID-19. Produced via immunoSEQ multiplex PCR; TCRdb's table is partial and in-frame only. The sample holds about 170,000 clones; roughly 86% are singletons and the top ten take 7% to 8%. The sample comprised peripheral blood. These receptor sequences come from a woman of 80 years or more in a cohort sampled during active or convalescent COVID-19. CDR3s include the opening cysteine and the closing phenylalanine or tryptophan. A D gene is named only where the DNA matches it firmly. Clone size appears in some rows only: once, few, many, or a class for an expanded clone.

J	D	V	size	CDR3	DNA
TRBJ1-5	.	TRBV6-6	.	CASVMGQQNQPQHF	TGTGCCAGCGTGATGGGACAACAAAATCAGCCCCAGCATTTT
TRBJ2-5	.	TRBV7-2	.	CASSLGDSLETQYF	TGTGCCAGCAGCTTAGGCGACAGTTTAGAGACCCAGTACTTC
TRBJ2-2	.	TRBV5-4	.	CASSLGRDGELFF	TGTGCCAGCAGCTTGGGGCGGGATGGGGAGCTGTTTTTT
TRBJ1-2	.	TRBV10-1	.	CASSEDRYYGYTF	TGCGCCAGCAGTGAGGACAGGTACTATGGCTACACCTTC
TRBJ2-2	TRBD2	TRBV7-2	.	CASSFVLTSGTGELFF	TGTGCCAGCAGCTTCGTGTTGACTAGCGGCACCGGGGAGCTGTTTTTT
TRBJ2-1	TRBD1	TRBV7-2	.	CASSSRTGVIYNEQFF	TGTGCCAGCAGCTCCAGGACAGGGGTCATCTACAATGAGCAGTTCTTC
TRBJ1-2	.	TRBV19	.	CASSMTRADYGYTF	TGTGCCAGTAGTATGACCAGGGCCGACTATGGCTACACCTTC
TRBJ1-4	TRBD1	TRBV7-9	.	CASSLGGQGSEKLFF	TGTGCCAGCAGCTTAGGGGGACAGGGGAGTGAAAAACTGTTTTTT
TRBJ1-2	TRBD1	TRBV27	.	CASSPLRDRHGYTF	TGTGCCAGCTCCCCCCTACGGGACAGACATGGCTACACCTTC
TRBJ2-3	.	TRBV19	.	CASSTRTGPSTDTQYF	TGTGCCAGTAGTACTAGAACAGGACCTAGCACAGATACGCAGTATTTT
TRBJ2-7	.	TRBV28	.	CASRQTGTYEQYF	TGTGCCAGCAGACAGACGGGGACCTACGAGCAGTACTTC
TRBJ1-3	.	TRBV24-1	.	CATSDIGGGRNTIYF	TGTGCCACCAGTGATATTGGGGGGGGACGAAACACCATATATTTT
TRBJ1-5	.	TRBV12-3/TRBV12-4	.	CASRRNFNQPQHF	TGTGCCAGCAGGCGTAATTTCAATCAGCCCCAGCATTTT
TRBJ2-1	TRBD1	TRBV24-1	.	CATSGIAGTGGINEQFF	TGTGCCACCAGTGGGATCGCCGGGACAGGGGGCATCAATGAGCAGTTCTTC
TRBJ2-5	.	TRBV15	.	CATSVPPGTQYF	TGTGCCACCAGCGTACCACCAGGGACCCAGTACTTC
TRBJ1-3	TRBD1	TRBV5-6	.	CASSGGRGQSIYSGNTIYF	TGTGCCAGCAGCGGAGGAAGGGGGCAGTCTATTTACTCTGGAAACACCATATATTTT
TRBJ2-1	.	TRBV9	.	CASSVRGGSYNEQFF	TGTGCCAGCAGCGTAAGGGGTGGATCCTACAATGAGCAGTTCTTC
TRBJ1-2	TRBD1	TRBV5-1	once	CASSLTTGDYGYTF	TGCGCCAGCAGTCTGACGACAGGGGACTATGGCTACACCTTC
TRBJ2-1	TRBD2	TRBV25-1	.	CASKRGDYNEQFF	TGTGCCAGCAAGCGGGGGGACTACAATGAGCAGTTCTTC
TRBJ2-2	TRBD1	TRBV6-5	.	CASSYSFEGASGELFF	TGTGCCAGCAGTTACTCGTTTGAGGGGGCGAGCGGGGAGCTGTTTTTT
TRBJ2-7	.	TRBV3-1/TRBV3-2	.	CASTAGTLAYEQYF	TGTGCCAGCACCGCGGGGACGTTGGCCTACGAGCAGTACTTC
TRBJ2-1	TRBD1	TRBV6-5	.	CASSYSVQGVGNEQFF	TGTGCCAGCAGTTACTCGGTGCAGGGGGTGGGAAATGAGCAGTTCTTC
TRBJ2-1	TRBD2	TRBV7-6	.	CASSRIWLAGYNEQFF	TGTGCCAGCAGTCGCATCTGGCTAGCGGGCTACAATGAGCAGTTCTTC
TRBJ2-2	.	TRBV27	.	CASSFEATGELFF	TGTGCCAGCAGTTTCGAAGCCACCGGGGAGCTGTTTTTT
TRBJ2-1	TRBD2	TRBV10-3	few	CAISDGGGYNEQFF	TGTGCCATCAGTGACGGCGGGGGGTACAATGAGCAGTTCTTC
TRBJ2-2	TRBD1	TRBV9	.	CASSAAGQGSGELFF	TGTGCCAGCAGCGCAGCCGGACAGGGGTCAGGGGAGCTGTTTTTT
TRBJ1-2	.	TRBV19	.	CASSPPGSNYGYTF	TGTGCCAGTAGTCCCCCGGGATCTAACTATGGCTACACCTTC
TRBJ1-3	.	TRBV18	.	CASSPLPPPRHGSGNTIYF	TGTGCCAGCTCACCACTCCCCCCCCCACGACACGGCTCTGGAAACACCATATATTTT
TRBJ1-2	.	TRBV14	few	CASSQEGEWGRPNYGYTF	TGTGCCAGCAGCCAAGAAGGGGAATGGGGCAGACCCAACTATGGCTACACCTTC
TRBJ2-1	.	TRBV30	.	CAWSYRQTSYNEQFF	TGTGCCTGGAGTTATAGACAGACCTCCTACAATGAGCAGTTCTTC
TRBJ1-2	.	TRBV6-2/TRBV6-3	.	CASSTPQGYGYTF	TGTGCCAGCAGTACACCACAGGGTTATGGCTACACCTTC
TRBJ1-6	.	TRBV7-8	.	CASSLARGLGSPLHF	TGTGCCAGCAGCTTAGCAAGGGGATTGGGGTCACCCCTCCACTTT
TRBJ1-5	TRBD1	TRBV7-6	.	CASSLAMQGDQPQHF	TGTGCCAGCAGCTTAGCGATGCAGGGGGATCAGCCCCAGCATTTT